This TCR beta chain appears in the sequencing data of a study of blood T cell repertoires in COVID-19. In the study overall: COVID-19 samples from acute and convalescent phases originated in the United States, Italy and Spain. PBMCs, B-cell-depleted T cells, or T cells were the source of the cDNA or gDNA that made up the material.

This clone was observed a handful of times. Sequencing used immunoSEQ multiplex PCR; TCRdb keeps in-frame clones, though not all of them. The data hold about 260,000 clones, with around 88% observed a single time. This CDR3 comprises 18 residues. CDR1 is PRHDT and CDR2 is FYEKMQ in the germline V gene (reference sequence). V shed 5 bases, J shed 2 bases, and the junction held 14 bases outside the gene matches. The sample consisted of peripheral blood. V usage is TRBV13 and J usage is TRBJ1-5; 8 positions agree with TRBD1. The TCR sequence derives from a man under 40 with active or convalescent COVID-19. Here the CDR3 DNA reads TGTGCCAGCAGCCAGCGAATGACAGGGGTTCTGGGCAATCAGCCCCAGCATTTT. Protein: CASSQRMTGVLGNQPQHF.